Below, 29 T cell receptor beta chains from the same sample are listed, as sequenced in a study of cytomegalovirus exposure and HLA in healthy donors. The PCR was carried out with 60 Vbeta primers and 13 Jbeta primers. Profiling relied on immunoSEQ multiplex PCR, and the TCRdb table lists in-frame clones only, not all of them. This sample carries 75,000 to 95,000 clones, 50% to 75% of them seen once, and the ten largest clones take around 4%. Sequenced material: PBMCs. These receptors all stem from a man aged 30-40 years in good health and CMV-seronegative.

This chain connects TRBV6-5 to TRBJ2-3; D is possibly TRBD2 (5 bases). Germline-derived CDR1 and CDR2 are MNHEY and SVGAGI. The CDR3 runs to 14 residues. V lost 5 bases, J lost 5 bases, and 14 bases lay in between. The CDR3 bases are TGTGCCAGCAGTCCCCCGGGATGGATAGATACGCAGTATTTT. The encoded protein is CASSPPGWIDTQYF.

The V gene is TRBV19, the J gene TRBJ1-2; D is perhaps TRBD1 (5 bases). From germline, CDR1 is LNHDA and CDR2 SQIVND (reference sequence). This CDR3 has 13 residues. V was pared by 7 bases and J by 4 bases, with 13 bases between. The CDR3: CASTTVGVYGYTF. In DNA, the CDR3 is TGTGCCAGTACGACAGTTGGAGTCTATGGCTACACCTTC.

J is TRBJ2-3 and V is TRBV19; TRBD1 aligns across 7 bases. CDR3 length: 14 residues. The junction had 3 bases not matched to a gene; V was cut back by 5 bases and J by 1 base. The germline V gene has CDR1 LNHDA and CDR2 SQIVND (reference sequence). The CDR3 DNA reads TGTGCCAGTAGTGAACAGGGGCGCACAGATACGCAGTATTTT. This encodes CASSEQGRTDTQYF.

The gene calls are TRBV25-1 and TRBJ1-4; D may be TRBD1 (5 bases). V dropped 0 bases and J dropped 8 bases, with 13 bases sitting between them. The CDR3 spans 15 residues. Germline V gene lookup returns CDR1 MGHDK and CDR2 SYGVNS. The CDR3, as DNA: TGTGCCAGCAGTGAATATTTGGGGGGTCGAGAAAAACTGTTTTTT. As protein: CASSEYLGGREKLFF.

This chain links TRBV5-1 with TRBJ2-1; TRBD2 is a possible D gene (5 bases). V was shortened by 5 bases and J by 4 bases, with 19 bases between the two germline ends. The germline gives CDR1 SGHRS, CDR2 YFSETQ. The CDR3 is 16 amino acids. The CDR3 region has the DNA TGCGCCAGCAGTGAAGGAGGCGTATTCATTTACAATGAGCAGTTCTTC. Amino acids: CASSEGGVFIYNEQFF.

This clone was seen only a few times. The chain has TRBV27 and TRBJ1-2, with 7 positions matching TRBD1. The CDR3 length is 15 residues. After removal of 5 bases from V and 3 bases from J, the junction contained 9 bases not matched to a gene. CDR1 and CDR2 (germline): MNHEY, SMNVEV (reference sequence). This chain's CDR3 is CASSPWTGLDYGYTF. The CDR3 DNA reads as TGTGCCAGCAGTCCCTGGACAGGATTGGACTATGGCTACACCTTC.

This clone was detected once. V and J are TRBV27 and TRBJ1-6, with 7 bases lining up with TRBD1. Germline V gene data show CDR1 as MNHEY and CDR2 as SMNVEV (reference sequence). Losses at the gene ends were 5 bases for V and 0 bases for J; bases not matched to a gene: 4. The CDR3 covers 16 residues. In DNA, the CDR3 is TGTGCCAGCAGTGACAGGGCGAGCTCCTATAATTCACCCCTCCACTTT. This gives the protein CASSDRASSYNSPLHF.

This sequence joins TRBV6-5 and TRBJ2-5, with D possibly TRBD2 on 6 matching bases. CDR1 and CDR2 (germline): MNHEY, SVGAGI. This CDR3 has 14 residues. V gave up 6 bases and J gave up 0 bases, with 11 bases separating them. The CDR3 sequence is CASSRGEYQETQYF. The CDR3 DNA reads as TGTGCCAGCAGCCGCGGGGAGTACCAAGAGACCCAGTACTTC.

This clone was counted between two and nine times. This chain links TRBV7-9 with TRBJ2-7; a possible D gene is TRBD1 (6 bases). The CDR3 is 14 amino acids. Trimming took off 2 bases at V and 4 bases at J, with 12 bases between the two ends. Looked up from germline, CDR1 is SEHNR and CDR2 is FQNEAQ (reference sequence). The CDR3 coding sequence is TGTGCCAGCAGCTTACGAGACAGGAGATACGAGCAGTACTTC. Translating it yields CASSLRDRRYEQYF.

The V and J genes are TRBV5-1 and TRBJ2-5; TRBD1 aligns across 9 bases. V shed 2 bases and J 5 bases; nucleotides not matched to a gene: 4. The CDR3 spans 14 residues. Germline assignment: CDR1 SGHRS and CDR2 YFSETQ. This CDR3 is CASSLGQGWETQYF. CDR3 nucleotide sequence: TGCGCCAGCAGCTTAGGACAGGGGTGGGAGACCCAGTACTTC.

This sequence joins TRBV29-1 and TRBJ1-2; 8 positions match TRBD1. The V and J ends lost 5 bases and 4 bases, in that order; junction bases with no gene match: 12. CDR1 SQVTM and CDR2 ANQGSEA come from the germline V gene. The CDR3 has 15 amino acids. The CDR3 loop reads CSVQQKDRAPYGYTF. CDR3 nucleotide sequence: TGCAGCGTTCAGCAAAAGGACAGGGCTCCCTATGGCTACACCTTC.

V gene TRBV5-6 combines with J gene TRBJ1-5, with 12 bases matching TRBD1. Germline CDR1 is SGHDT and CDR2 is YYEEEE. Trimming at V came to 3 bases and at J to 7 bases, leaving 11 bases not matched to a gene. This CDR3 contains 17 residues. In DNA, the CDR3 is TGTGCCAGCAGCTGGGGGACAGGGGGCATTGTCAAGCAGCCCCAGCATTTT. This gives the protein CASSWGTGGIVKQPQHF.

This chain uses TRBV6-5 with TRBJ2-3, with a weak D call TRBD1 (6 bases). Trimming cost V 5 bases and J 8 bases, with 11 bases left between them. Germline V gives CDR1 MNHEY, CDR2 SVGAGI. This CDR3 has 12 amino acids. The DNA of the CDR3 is TGTGCCAGCAGTGAGGGGGTCGGTACGCAGTATTTT. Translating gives CASSEGVGTQYF.

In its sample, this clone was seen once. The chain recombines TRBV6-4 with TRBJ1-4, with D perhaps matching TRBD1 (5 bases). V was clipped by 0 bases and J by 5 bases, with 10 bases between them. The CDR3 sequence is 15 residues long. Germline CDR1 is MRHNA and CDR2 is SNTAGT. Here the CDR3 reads CASSDSSGGNEKLFF. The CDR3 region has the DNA TGTGCCAGCAGTGACTCGTCCGGGGGAAATGAAAAACTGTTTTTT.

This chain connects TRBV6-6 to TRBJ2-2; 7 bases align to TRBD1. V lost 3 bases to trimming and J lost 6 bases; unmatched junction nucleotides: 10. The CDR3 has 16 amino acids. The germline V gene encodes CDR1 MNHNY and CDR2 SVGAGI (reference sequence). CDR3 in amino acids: CASSYVATGYPGELFF. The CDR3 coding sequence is TGTGCCAGCAGTTATGTCGCGACAGGGTATCCCGGGGAGCTGTTTTTT.

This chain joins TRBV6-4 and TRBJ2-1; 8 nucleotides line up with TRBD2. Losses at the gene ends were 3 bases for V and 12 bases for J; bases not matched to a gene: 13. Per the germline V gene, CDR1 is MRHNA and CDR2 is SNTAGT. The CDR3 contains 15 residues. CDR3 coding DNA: TGTGCCAGCAGTGAAGCGGGAGACTACACCCGGGTGCAGTTCTTC. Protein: CASSEAGDYTRVQFF.

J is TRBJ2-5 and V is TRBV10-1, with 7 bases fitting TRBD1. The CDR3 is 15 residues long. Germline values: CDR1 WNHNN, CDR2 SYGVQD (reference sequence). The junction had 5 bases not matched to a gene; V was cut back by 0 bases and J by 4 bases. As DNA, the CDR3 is TGCGCCAGCAGTGAGTCGACCAGGGGGACAGAGACCCAGTACTTC. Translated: CASSESTRGTETQYF.

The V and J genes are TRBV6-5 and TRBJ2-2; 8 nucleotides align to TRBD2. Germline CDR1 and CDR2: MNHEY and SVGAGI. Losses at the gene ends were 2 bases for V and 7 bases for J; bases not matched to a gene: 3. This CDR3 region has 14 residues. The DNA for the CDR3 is TGTGCCAGCAGTTACACGGGGGGGAACGGGGAGCTGTTTTTT. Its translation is CASSYTGGNGELFF.

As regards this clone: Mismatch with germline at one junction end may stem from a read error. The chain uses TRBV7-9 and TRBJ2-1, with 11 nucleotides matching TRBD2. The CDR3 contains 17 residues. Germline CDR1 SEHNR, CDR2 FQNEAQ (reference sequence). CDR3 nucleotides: TGTTCCAGCAGCTTAGACCCGGGACTAGCGGAGCACAATGAGCAGTTCTTC. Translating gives CSSSLDPGLAEHNEQFF.

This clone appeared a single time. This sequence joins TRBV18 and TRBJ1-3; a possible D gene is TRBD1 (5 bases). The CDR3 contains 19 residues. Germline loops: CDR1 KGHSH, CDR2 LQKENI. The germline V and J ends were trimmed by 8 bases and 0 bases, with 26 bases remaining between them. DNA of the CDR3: TGTGCCAGCGCCATCACCAATGGACACCATGTCATCTCTGGAAACACCATATATTTT. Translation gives CASAITNGHHVISGNTIYF.

CDR3 DNA sequence: TGTGCCAGCAGCTTGGGGGGACAGAGCTCCTACGAGCAGTACTTC. It specifies CASSLGGQSSYEQYF. The V gene is TRBV5-4, the J gene TRBJ2-7, with 7 bases identical to TRBD1. Unmatched junction bases numbered 3, after V lost 0 bases and J lost 0 bases. CDR1 is SGHNT and CDR2 is YYREEE in the germline V gene (reference sequence). This CDR3 has 15 residues. The complete variable domain, with remaining parts taken from reference TRBV5-4 and TRBJ2-7, reads ETGVTQSPTHLIKTRGQQVTLRCSSQSGHNTVSWYQQALGQGPQFIFQYYREEENGRGNFPPRFSGLQFPNYSSELNVNALELDDSALYLCASSLGGQSSYEQYFGPGTRLTVT.

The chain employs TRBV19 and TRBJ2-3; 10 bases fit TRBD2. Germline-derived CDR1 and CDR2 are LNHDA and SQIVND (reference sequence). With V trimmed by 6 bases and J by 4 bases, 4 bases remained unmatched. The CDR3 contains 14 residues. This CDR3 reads CASSSSGSADTQYF. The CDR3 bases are TGTGCCAGTAGCTCTAGCGGGAGTGCAGATACGCAGTATTTT.

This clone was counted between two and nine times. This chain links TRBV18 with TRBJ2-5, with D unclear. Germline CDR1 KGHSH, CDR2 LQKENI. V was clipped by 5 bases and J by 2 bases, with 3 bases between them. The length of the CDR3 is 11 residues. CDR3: CASSSQETQYF. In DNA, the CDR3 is TGTGCCAGCTCATCACAAGAGACCCAGTACTTC.

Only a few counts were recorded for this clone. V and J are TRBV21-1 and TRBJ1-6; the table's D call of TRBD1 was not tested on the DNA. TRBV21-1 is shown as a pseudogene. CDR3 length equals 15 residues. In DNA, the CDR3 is TGTGCCAGCAGCAAAGACAGGCCTTGTAATTCACCCCTCCACTTT. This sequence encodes CASSKDRPCNSPLHF.

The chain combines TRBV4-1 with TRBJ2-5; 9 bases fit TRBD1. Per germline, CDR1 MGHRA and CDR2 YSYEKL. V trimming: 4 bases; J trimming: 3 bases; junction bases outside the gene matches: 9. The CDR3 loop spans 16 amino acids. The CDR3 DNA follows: TGCGCCAGCAGCCCCGGACAGGGGATGACGGAAGAGACCCAGTACTTC. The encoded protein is CASSPGQGMTEETQYF.

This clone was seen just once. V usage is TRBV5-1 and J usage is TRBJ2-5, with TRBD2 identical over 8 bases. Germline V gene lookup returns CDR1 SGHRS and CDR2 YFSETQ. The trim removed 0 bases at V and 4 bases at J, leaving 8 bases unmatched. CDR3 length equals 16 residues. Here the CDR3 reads CASSLANGGARETQYF. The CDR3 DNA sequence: TGCGCCAGCAGCTTGGCGAACGGGGGGGCGAGAGAGACCCAGTACTTC.

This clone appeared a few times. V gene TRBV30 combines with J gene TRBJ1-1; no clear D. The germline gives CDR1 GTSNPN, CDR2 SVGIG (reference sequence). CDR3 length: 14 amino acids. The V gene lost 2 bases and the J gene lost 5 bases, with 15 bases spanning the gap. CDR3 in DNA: TGTGCCTGGAGTTTGGGGTACGCGGGGACTGAAGCTTTCTTT. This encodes CAWSLGYAGTEAFF.

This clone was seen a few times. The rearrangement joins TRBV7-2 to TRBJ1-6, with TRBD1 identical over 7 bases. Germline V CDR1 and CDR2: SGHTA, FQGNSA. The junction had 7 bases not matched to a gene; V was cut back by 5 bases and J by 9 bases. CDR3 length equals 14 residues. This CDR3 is CASSPGTAGSPLHF. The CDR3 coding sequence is TGTGCCAGCAGCCCGGGGACAGCAGGTTCACCCCTCCACTTT.

CDR3 protein: CASSPRTINYGYTF. The CDR3 nucleotides read TGTGCCAGCAGTCCCCGGACAATAAACTATGGCTACACCTTC. This chain links TRBV25-1 with TRBJ1-2; maybe TRBD1 (5 bases). From germline, CDR1 is MGHDK and CDR2 SYGVNS. The CDR3 spans 14 residues. V dropped 5 bases and J dropped 2 bases, with 12 bases sitting between them.